Below, 16 T cell receptor beta chains from the same sample are listed, as sequenced in a study of CD8+CD57+ T cells in acquired aplastic anemia. TCR beta VDJ combinations and CDR3 sequences were profiled from genomic DNA. TCRdb reprocessed the reads with MiXCR, giving one entry per CDR3 protein. The table lists over 250,000 distinct CDR3 sequences, approximately 60% of them singletons. Patients selected for sequencing had displayed CD8+CD57+ cell expansion by flow cytometry. Sequenced sample: sorted CD4+, CD8+, or CD8+CD57+ T cells (not recorded which) from PBMCs. These receptors all stem from a human donor with aplastic anemia.

This clonotype was recorded at least ten times. The V call is TRBV4-1, the J call TRBJ2-7; 10 nucleotides agree with TRBD1. The CDR3 sequence is 15 residues long. CDR1 is MGHRA and CDR2 is YSYEKL in the germline V gene. Unmatched junction bases numbered 4, after V lost 3 bases and J lost 2 bases. The CDR3 sequence: CASSHPGQGPYEQYF. Here the CDR3 DNA reads TGCGCCAGCAGCCACCCGGGACAGGGGCCCTACGAGCAGTACTTC.

V gene TRBV15 combines with J gene TRBJ2-1; 16 bases are shared with TRBD2. The germline V gene encodes CDR1 LNHNV and CDR2 YYDKDF (reference sequence). Losses at the gene ends were 3 bases for V and 5 bases for J; bases not matched to a gene: 16. CDR3 size: 21 residues. CDR3 coding DNA: TGTGCCACCAGCAGTCCTTACCCGGGACTAGCGGGAGGGCCCCAACACAATGAGCAGTTCTTC. Protein product: CATSSPYPGLAGGPQHNEQFF.

The V and J genes are TRBV6-5 and TRBJ1-1, with no clear D. Germline V gene sequence: CDR1 MNHEY, CDR2 SVGAGI. This CDR3 region has 14 residues. V gave up 5 bases and J gave up 0 bases, with 10 bases separating them. CDR3 residues: CASSEGNLNTEAFF. CDR3 DNA: TGTGCCAGCAGTGAAGGTAACCTGAACACTGAAGCTTTCTTT.

This clonotype was picked up many times. V and J are TRBV12-3 or TRBV12-4 and TRBJ1-6, with TRBD1 as a possible D gene (5 bases). V was trimmed by 3 bases and J by 4 bases, leaving 10 bases between them. This CDR3 region has 15 residues. The CDR3 nucleotides read TGTGCCAGCAGTTTTGGGGGACCTTATAATTCACCCCTCCACTTT. Encoded protein: CASSFGGPYNSPLHF.

The rearrangement uses TRBV7-3 and TRBJ2-1; a weak D match, TRBD2 (6 bases). CDR1 SGHTA and CDR2 FQGTGA come from the germline V gene. This CDR3 is 16 amino acids long. Trimming left V 2 bases short and J 1 base short, with 12 bases between. CDR3 nucleotides: TGTGCCAGCAGCTTAGAGGGGACTTCGTCCTACAATGAGCAGTTCTTC. This sequence encodes CASSLEGTSSYNEQFF. Full variable domain (remainder filled in from reference TRBV7-3 and TRBJ2-1): GAGVSQTPSNKVTEKGKYVELRCDPISGHTALYWYRQSLGQGPEFLIYFQGTGAADDSGLPNDRFFAVRPEGSVSTLKIQRTERGDSAVYLCASSLEGTSSYNEQFFGPGTRLTVL.

This clonotype was detected many times. This chain links TRBV5-1 with TRBJ2-1, with D perhaps assigned TRBD1 or TRBD2 (5 bases each). The CDR3 has 14 amino acids. Germline V gene lookup returns CDR1 SGHRS and CDR2 YFSETQ. The V and J ends lost 4 bases and 3 bases respectively, with 11 bases between them. This chain's CDR3 is CASSPGAVYNEQFF. CDR3 in DNA: TGCGCCAGCAGCCCCGGGGCGGTCTACAATGAGCAGTTCTTC. Looking up the rest from reference TRBV5-1 and TRBJ2-1 gives the full variable domain: KAGVTQTPRYLIKTRGQQVTLSCSPISGHRSVSWYQQTPGQGLQFLFEYFSETQRNKGNFPGRFSGRQFSNSRSEMNVSTLELGDSALYLCASSPGAVYNEQFFGPGTRLTVL.

This clonotype was seen many times. This sequence joins TRBV13 and TRBJ2-1, with D tentatively TRBD2 (5 bases). The length of the CDR3 is 15 residues. Trimming stripped 1 base from V and 6 bases from J, with 13 bases between. CDR1 and CDR2 (germline): PRHDT, FYEKMQ (reference sequence). CDR3 DNA: TGTGCCAGCAGCTTAGCAAGGCTAGCTCGCAATGAGCAGTTCTTC. Translation gives CASSLARLARNEQFF.

The rearrangement uses TRBV20-1 and TRBJ2-7; D is possibly TRBD1 (5 bases). Germline assignment: CDR1 DFQATT and CDR2 SNEGSKA (reference sequence). The CDR3 sequence is 13 residues long. Trimming removed 0 bases from V and 5 bases from J, with 11 bases in between. Here the CDR3 reads CSARDRVGNEQYF. The DNA of the CDR3 is TGCAGTGCTAGAGACAGGGTGGGTAACGAGCAGTACTTC.

There are many counts of this clonotype. The V gene is TRBV6-1, the J gene TRBJ1-4, with 7 bases matching TRBD1. Germline CDR1 reads MNHNS; CDR2 reads SASEGT. This CDR3 contains 15 residues. J lost 7 bases, V lost 8 bases, and 13 bases had no gene match. The CDR3 sequence is CASEDPGTASEKLFF. CDR3 bases: TGTGCCAGCGAGGACCCCGGGACAGCTTCTGAAAAACTGTTTTTT.

J is TRBJ1-5 and V is TRBV24-1, with 9 bases matching TRBD1. The CDR3 is 16 amino acids. V trimming: 4 bases; J trimming: 5 bases; junction bases outside the gene matches: 8. Germline lookup yields CDR1 KGHDR and CDR2 SFDVKD. The CDR3 is CATSEDGQGYYQPQHF. The CDR3 nucleotides are TGTGCCACCAGTGAAGACGGACAGGGGTATTATCAGCCCCAGCATTTT.

The rearrangement links TRBV7-2 to TRBJ2-7; TRBD2 aligns across 12 bases. This CDR3 is 15 amino acids long. The junction had 3 bases not matched to a gene; V was cut back by 4 bases and J by 2 bases. Germline CDR1 SGHTA, CDR2 FQGNSA. CDR3 DNA: TGTGCCAGCAGCTACAGACTAGCGGGAGCCTACGAGCAGTACTTC. Translation: CASSYRLAGAYEQYF.

The rearrangement joins TRBV29-1 to TRBJ2-7, with D tentatively TRBD1 (5 bases). V was clipped by 2 bases and J by 0 bases, with 14 bases between them. This CDR3 is built from 15 residues. Germline loops: CDR1 SQVTM, CDR2 ANQGSEA. Here the CDR3 DNA reads TGCAGCGTTGAATCCCCCTCTGACAGCTCCTACGAGCAGTACTTC. It yields the protein CSVESPSDSSYEQYF.

This clonotype occurred a few times. This chain joins TRBV10-3 and TRBJ2-1; D possibly uses TRBD1 or TRBD2 (6 bases each). Germline CDR1 ENHRY, CDR2 SYGVKD. The ends were cut back, 11 bases at V and 7 bases at J, with 18 bases in the middle. The CDR3 covers 13 residues. The CDR3 DNA reads TGTGCCGCCTTAGGGGGGTCAGTGAATGAGCAGTTCTTC. Translation: CAALGGSVNEQFF.

A single count supports this clonotype. The chain recombines TRBV9 with TRBJ1-6; tentative D call: TRBD1 (5 bases). This CDR3 spans 15 amino acids. Trimming took off 0 bases at V and 5 bases at J, with 9 bases between the two ends. Germline V gene sequence: CDR1 SGDLS, CDR2 YYNGEE. The CDR3 nucleotides are TGTGCCAGCAGCGTAGCTGAGGGGAATAATTCACCCCTCCACTTT. Translating gives CASSVAEGNNSPLHF.

The genes are TRBV10-3 and TRBJ2-3; 14 bases agree with TRBD2. From germline, CDR1 is ENHRY and CDR2 SYGVKD. V lost 5 bases, J lost 4 bases, and 8 bases stayed unmatched. The CDR3 spans 17 residues. The CDR3 DNA sequence: TGTGCCATCAGTAGTCCGGGACTAGCGGGAGCGGCAGATACGCAGTATTTT. Its translation: CAISSPGLAGAADTQYF.

V is TRBV9 and J is TRBJ2-7, with 8 bases identical to TRBD1. The CDR3 contains 15 residues. Germline V CDR1 and CDR2: SGDLS, YYNGEE. Trimming took 0 bases from V and 1 from J; bases not matched to a gene: 3. The CDR3 loop is CASSVAGGTSYEQYF. For the CDR3, the DNA is TGTGCCAGCAGCGTAGCAGGGGGCACTTCCTACGAGCAGTACTTC.